This TCR beta chain was documented in a study of shared clonotypes between healthy human individuals. A note on this clone: Its cognate antigen is unknown.

Sequenced by immunoSEQ multiplex PCR; TCRdb stores in-frame clones only, minus some. The sample lists some 530,000 clones, around 80% seen once, with around 13% in the top ten. The study drew its donors from healthy HIV-negative adults without recent acute infections or vaccinations. Study-wide results and limits: An effect of sequencing depth on clonotype sharing among donors was expected.

This CDR3 comprises 20 residues. This receptor was identified in a woman in her thirties or forties in good health. Some clones in this sample may be carry-over from other donors' samples. The gene calls are TRBV21-1 and TRBJ2-7; the D call of TRBD2 is as the table states it, not checked on the DNA. TRBV21-1 is a listed pseudogene. The material sequenced was PBMCs. The CDR3 spells CASSKMGGTSGSLYSYEQYF. The CDR3 region has the DNA TGTGCCAGCAGCAAAATGGGGGGGACTAGCGGGAGCCTTTACTCCTACGAGCAGTACTTC.